Listed below are T cell receptor beta chains from one sample, sequenced in a study of CD4 T cells in relation to SARS-CoV-2 and coronaviruses. Sequencing was performed with immunoSEQ multiplex PCR; in TCRdb, only in-frame clones are kept and a portion is missing. Here the sample spans some 68,000 clones, over 85% being singletons. Material: naive CD4+ T cells from PBMCs. The receptors originated from a human donor in good health. The CDR3 runs from the conserved cysteine through the conserved F or W. A D gene is named only where the DNA matches it firmly. Where a row states a size, it is once, few, many or the class of an expanded clone; other rows omit it.

D gene,clone size,V gene,J gene,CDR3 protein,CDR3 DNA
NA,NA,TRBV29-1,TRBJ1-1,CSAGIGGNTEAFF,TGCAGCGCAGGGATCGGAGGGAACACTGAAGCTTTCTTT
NA,NA,TRBV9,TRBJ1-4,CASSPTPGGNEKLFF,TGTGCCAGCAGCCCCACCCCGGGAGGAAATGAAAAACTGTTTTTT
TRBD1,NA,TRBV5-1,TRBJ2-2,CASSLLTGGTGELFF,TGCGCCAGCAGCTTGCTCACAGGGGGGACCGGGGAGCTGTTTTTT
NA,NA,TRBV20-1,TRBJ1-4,CSATGGRGLFF,TGCAGTGCTACCGGCGGACGAGGACTGTTTTTT
TRBD2,NA,TRBV18,TRBJ2-7,CASSPASGSSYEQYF,TGTGCCAGCTCACCAGCTAGCGGTAGCTCCTACGAGCAGTACTTC
TRBD2,NA,TRBV4-2,TRBJ2-3,CASSQGTSGSDTQYF,TGTGCCAGCAGCCAAGGGACTAGCGGGAGTGATACGCAGTATTTT
NA,NA,TRBV3-1/TRBV3-2,TRBJ2-5,CASSLPSRASRIQETQYF,TGTGCCAGCAGCCTCCCTTCGAGGGCTAGTCGGATTCAAGAGACCCAGTACTTC
TRBD1,NA,TRBV5-4,TRBJ2-7,CASSSGQGPYEQYF,TGTGCCAGCAGCAGCGGACAGGGGCCCTACGAGCAGTACTTC
TRBD1,NA,TRBV19,TRBJ2-5,CASSRTGTGGRETQYF,TGTGCCAGTAGCAGAACCGGGACAGGGGGTAGAGAGACCCAGTACTTC
TRBD1,NA,TRBV5-4,TRBJ1-1,CASSEGQLNTEAFF,TGTGCCAGCAGCGAGGGACAGTTGAACACTGAAGCTTTCTTT
NA,NA,TRBV9,TRBJ2-7,CASSPTPGNYEQYF,TGTGCCAGCAGCCCCACCCCCGGGAACTACGAGCAGTACTTC
NA,NA,TRBV4-2,TRBJ1-4,CASSQERVLYEKLFF,TGTGCCAGCAGCCAAGAAAGGGTCCTCTATGAAAAACTGTTTTTT
TRBD2,NA,TRBV9,TRBJ2-5,CASSVTSGRETQYF,TGTGCCAGCAGCGTTACTAGCGGGAGGGAGACCCAGTACTTC
TRBD1,NA,TRBV6-6,TRBJ1-1,CASSQATGGLNTEAFF,TGTGCCAGCAGCCAGGCGACAGGGGGGCTGAACACTGAAGCTTTCTTT
NA,NA,TRBV18,TRBJ1-3,CASSPPLGQRSGNTIYF,TGTGCCAGCTCACCACCGCTGGGGCAACGCTCTGGAAACACCATATATTTT
NA,NA,TRBV10-3,TRBJ1-5,CAISELDNQPQHF,TGTGCCATCAGTGAGTTAGACAATCAGCCCCAGCATTTT
NA,NA,TRBV25-1,TRBJ2-2,CASSVRATGELFF,TGTGCCAGCAGTGTTCGGGCCACCGGGGAGCTGTTTTTT
NA,NA,TRBV28,TRBJ1-2,CASRRDGLRGGYTF,TGTGCCAGCAGGAGGGACGGCCTTAGGGGTGGCTACACCTTC
TRBD1,NA,TRBV5-1,TRBJ1-5,CASSLATGGRGNQPQHF,TGCGCCAGCAGCTTGGCCACAGGGGGCAGGGGCAATCAGCCCCAGCATTTT
NA,once,TRBV29-1,TRBJ2-7,CSVESQPAGEQYF,TGCAGCGTTGAATCACAGCCAGCGGGCGAGCAGTACTTC
NA,NA,TRBV19,TRBJ1-5,CASRFTTRYQPQHF,TGTGCCAGTAGGTTCACTACCCGATATCAGCCCCAGCATTTT
NA,once,TRBV7-8,TRBJ2-5,CASSFRRWVETQYF,TGTGCCAGCAGCTTCAGGAGGTGGGTTGAGACCCAGTACTTC
TRBD1,NA,TRBV19,TRBJ1-5,CASSIDSRGRGGNQPQHF,TGTGCCAGTAGTATAGACTCCAGGGGGCGCGGGGGCAATCAGCCCCAGCATTTT
NA,once,TRBV18,TRBJ2-3,CASSSLDTQYF,TGTGCCAGCTCATCTCTAGATACGCAGTATTTT
TRBD1,NA,TRBV5-4,TRBJ2-7,CASSLTTGVEQYF,TGTGCCAGCAGCCTAACGACAGGGGTTGAGCAGTACTTC
NA,NA,TRBV24-1,TRBJ1-5,CATSGAGTNQPQHF,TGTGCCACCAGTGGAGCAGGGACGAATCAGCCCCAGCATTTT
NA,NA,TRBV27,TRBJ1-2,CASSLSGTAYGYTF,TGTGCCAGCAGTTTATCCGGGACGGCCTATGGCTACACCTTC
TRBD1,NA,TRBV29-1,TRBJ2-3,CSAFRDSSDTQYF,TGCAGCGCATTTAGGGACAGCTCAGATACGCAGTATTTT
NA,NA,TRBV12-3/TRBV12-4,TRBJ2-3,CASSLRKDTQYF,TGTGCCAGCAGCCTACGTAAAGATACGCAGTATTTT
NA,NA,TRBV2,TRBJ1-4,CASREGVSGTRKLFF,TGTGCCAGCAGGGAAGGCGTCTCGGGGACGAGAAAACTGTTTTTT
NA,NA,TRBV18,TRBJ1-1,CASSPRIVRDTEAFF,TGTGCCAGCTCACCCCGGATTGTACGGGACACTGAAGCTTTCTTT